This record looks at one TCR beta chain sequence and its context. Its antigen is unidentified. This entry comes from a study of graft-versus-host responses after intestinal transplantation. TCRdb keeps only in-frame clones here, not all; method: immunoSEQ multiplex PCR. Of approximately 90,000 clones in the sample, roughly 91% were seen once. CDR1 MGHRA and CDR2 YSYEKL come from the germline V gene. The CDR3 spans 14 residues. Trimming removed 0 bases at V and 2 bases at J, with 7 bases between. Study conclusions and caveats: There was an association between peak levels of circulating GvH clones and early post-transplant HvG declines.

The receptor was derived from a human donor who received an intestinal transplant. Sequencing was performed on unstimulated CD8+ T cells sorted from spleen or lymph node cells, taken before intestinal transplant. V usage is TRBV4-1 and J usage is TRBJ2-5, with D possibly TRBD1 on 6 matching bases. The CDR3 nucleotides are TGCGCCAGCAGCCAAGATGGGACACAAGAGACCCAGTACTTC. Translated: CASSQDGTQETQYF.